A selection of T cell receptor beta chains follows, all from one sample in a study of OX40 agonist ivuxolimab in advanced cancers. Generated by immunoSEQ multiplex PCR, the TCRdb table keeps only in-frame clones and is missing some. The sample shows more than 50,000 clones, roughly 83% of them seen only once. The sample here was CD4+ or CD8+ T cells sorted from blood, taken in a trial of the OX40 agonist ivuxolimab. Receptor source: an adult with an advanced solid tumor such as melanoma, head and neck, liver or kidney cancer. The CDR3 runs from the conserved cysteine through the conserved F or W. A D gene is named only where the DNA matches it firmly. The size field is filled for only some rows; it gives once, few, many or a size class.

-,-,TRBV27,TRBJ2-2,TGTGCCAGCAGTTTGGACACCGGGGAGCTGTTTTTT,CASSLDTGELFF
-,-,TRBV2,TRBJ1-3,TGTGCCAGTGTACAGGAGAGCCTAGGAAACACCATATATTTT,CASVQESLGNTIYF
-,-,TRBV9,TRBJ1-2,TGTGCCAGCAGCGTAGAGGGTTATGGCTACACCTTC,CASSVEGYGYTF
-,-,TRBV5-1,TRBJ1-1,TGCGCCAGCAGCTTGCGGACGAGGAACACTGAAGCTTTCTTT,CASSLRTRNTEAFF
-,-,TRBV6-1,TRBJ1-2,TGTGCCAGCAGTGAAAACCGGGTGGCCGGCTACACCTTC,CASSENRVAGYTF
TRBD1,-,TRBV10-3,TRBJ2-2,TGTGCCATCAAAAAGGGGGCGCTGACCGGGGAGCTGTTTTTT,CAIKKGALTGELFF
-,-,TRBV7-9,TRBJ2-2,TGTGCCAGCAGCCCTATACTGGGAATAGGTGGACCTACCACCGGGGAGCTGTTTTTT,CASSPILGIGGPTTGELFF
-,-,TRBV7-7,TRBJ2-1,TGTGCTAGCAGCTTAGAGGCGGCAGCCTACAATGAGCAGTTCTTC,CASSLEAAAYNEQFF
-,-,TRBV19,TRBJ2-7,TGTGCCAGTAGTATGTCCTGGTCCAGTTCCTACGAGCAGTACTTC,CASSMSWSSSYEQYF
-,few,TRBV7-9,TRBJ1-2,TGTGCCAGCAGCGAACAGGGTCGTGGCTACACCTTC,CASSEQGRGYTF
-,-,TRBV7-2,TRBJ2-4,TGTGCCAGCAGCCTCCGACTAGGAAGCGTAAACATTCAGTACTTC,CASSLRLGSVNIQYF
-,-,TRBV2,TRBJ2-7,TGTGCCAGCAGCTACTCCTACGAGCAGTACTTC,CASSYSYEQYF
-,-,TRBV5-1,TRBJ2-1,TGCGCCAGCAGGACGGGGCTCAATGAGCAGTTCTTC,CASRTGLNEQFF
TRBD2,-,TRBV7-9,TRBJ2-5,TGTGCCATCTCGACTAGCGGGGGGGCGGAGACCCAGTACTTC,CAISTSGGAETQYF
TRBD2,-,TRBV7-3,TRBJ2-3,TGTGCCAGCAGCCCCGGGGGGCGGGGGGCCGTTCTTCAGTATTTT,CASSPGGRGAVLQYF
TRBD1,-,TRBV7-2,TRBJ2-3,TGTGCCAGCAGCCAAGACCGGGACAGGGATCCAGATACGCAGTATTTT,CASSQDRDRDPDTQYF
TRBD1,once,TRBV7-9,TRBJ1-4,TGTGCCAGCAGCTTTTTCCTAGGGGGCGGAGAAAAACTGTTTTTT,CASSFFLGGGEKLFF
-,-,TRBV2,TRBJ2-5,TGTGCCAGTGATGGGGCTGTCCAAGAGACCCAGTACTTC,CASDGAVQETQYF
-,-,TRBV7-9,TRBJ2-6,TGTGCCAGCAACCAAGGTTCGGGGACTGGGGCCAACGTCCTGACTTTC,CASNQGSGTGANVLTF
-,once,TRBV30,TRBJ1-4,TGTGCCCACGGGGCAGGGCCAAGACTGTTTTTT,CAHGAGPRLFF
TRBD2,-,TRBV5-1,TRBJ2-5,TGCGCCAGCTCAGAGACGGGACTAGCGGAAGAGACCCAGTACTTC,CASSETGLAEETQYF
-,once,TRBV29-1,TRBJ1-2,TGCAGCGTTGAGATTCGGGGACATCCGTCGGGCTACACCTTC,CSVEIRGHPSGYTF
-,-,TRBV28,TRBJ1-6,TGTGCCAGCAGTCCCTCAGGGGCAGGGAATTCACCCCTCCACTTT,CASSPSGAGNSPLHF
-,few,TRBV7-6,TRBJ2-3,TGTGCCAGCAGCCCCGGCTTGGATGTGACAGATACGCAGTATTTT,CASSPGLDVTDTQYF
-,-,TRBV4-2,TRBJ2-3,TGTGCCAGCAGCCAAGGTGTTGGTGATACGCAGTATTTT,CASSQGVGDTQYF
-,-,TRBV6-5,TRBJ2-7,TGTGCCAAACGACAGGCCCCCTTC,CAKRQAPF
-,-,TRBV6-5,TRBJ2-3,TGTGCCAGCAGTTACAGAGATACGCAGTATTTT,CASSYRDTQYF
-,-,TRBV7-9,TRBJ1-2,TGTGCCAGCAGCCCCTTGGAGGGGCCTGTTGGCTACACCTTC,CASSPLEGPVGYTF
-,-,TRBV10-3,TRBJ1-1,TGTGCCATCAGTGGGGGTACTGAAGCTTTCTTT,CAISGGTEAFF
-,-,TRBV4-1,TRBJ2-7,TGCGCCAGCAGCCAAGCTCGGAAGAGGGGCTACGAGCAGTACTTC,CASSQARKRGYEQYF
TRBD1,-,TRBV7-3,TRBJ2-3,TGTGCCAGCAGCTCGGGACAGGGCACAGATACGCAGTATTTT,CASSSGQGTDTQYF
TRBD1,-,TRBV30,TRBJ1-3,TGTGCCTGGAGTCCTGGGACAGGGACCAACACCATATATTTT,CAWSPGTGTNTIYF
-,-,TRBV11-3,TRBJ1-1,TGTGCCAGCAGCTCAAGTCCTGAAGCTTTCTTT,CASSSSPEAFF
TRBD1,-,TRBV7-8,TRBJ1-3,TGTGCCAGCAGCGCGCGGACAGGGGTTGGAAACACCATATATTTT,CASSARTGVGNTIYF
-,-,TRBV5-1,TRBJ2-6,TGCGCCAGCAGCATGATGGGGGTTCGGTCTACCGGGGCCAACGTCCTGACTTTC,CASSMMGVRSTGANVLTF
-,-,TRBV5-1,TRBJ1-6,TGCGCCAGCCGACTGGAGACACCCAATAATTCACCCCTCCACTTT,CASRLETPNNSPLHF
-,-,TRBV28,TRBJ2-1,TGTGCCAGCAGCCTCCCGGGGATATACAATGGGCAGTTCTTC,CASSLPGIYNGQFF
-,-,TRBV11-1,TRBJ2-6,TGTGCCAGCACGGCAGCCCTCTCTGGGGCCAACGTCCTGACTTTC,CASTAALSGANVLTF
-,-,TRBV27,TRBJ1-1,TGTGCCAGCAGTTTATGGGGTGACACTGAAGCTTTCTTT,CASSLWGDTEAFF
-,-,TRBV27,TRBJ1-2,TGCCTCTCGGGAAGCCCGAGCAGGGGCTACACCTTC,CLSGSPSRGYTF